The 15 T cell receptor beta chains below all came from one sample that was sequenced in a study of CD8+ T cells in alopecia areata. Treatment in this sample: oral pan-JAK inhibitor, 5-10 mg twice daily. The sequencing template was cDNA reverse transcribed from extracted RNA. Sequencing used immunoSEQ multiplex PCR; TCRdb keeps in-frame clones, though not all of them. The sample records around 190,000 clones, roughly 60% being singletons. The source material was CD4+ T cells sorted from blood, sampled at week 24, from a patient treated with tofacitinib. These receptors all stem from a human donor with alopecia areata.

Only a few counts were recorded for this clone. The J gene is TRBJ2-7, the V gene TRBV13, with D uncertain. The CDR3 spans 12 residues. CDR1 and CDR2 from the germline V gene are PRHDT and FYEKMQ (reference sequence). V lost 1 base and J 6 bases, leaving 7 bases between the germline ends. CDR3 protein: CASSLVRSEQYF. The CDR3 region has the DNA TGTGCCAGCAGCTTAGTTAGGTCCGAGCAGTACTTC.

Turning to this clone: In the same sample, other DNA sequences code for this CDR3. The CDR3 DNA sequence: TGCGCCAGCAGCTTGGACAGGGGGAACACTGAAGCTTTCTTT. It yields the protein CASSLDRGNTEAFF. This chain links TRBV5-1 with TRBJ1-1; 7 positions agree with TRBD1. The CDR3 runs to 14 residues. J gave up 1 base and V 0 bases, and 0 bases lay outside the gene matches. Germline V gene data show CDR1 as SGHRS and CDR2 as YFSETQ.

This sequence joins TRBV11-2 and TRBJ2-7; D gene uncertain. The CDR3 contains 15 residues. CDR1 and CDR2 (germline): SGHAT, FQNNGV. Trimming stripped 2 bases from V and 2 bases from J, with 13 bases between. CDR3 coding DNA: TGTGCCAGCAGCTTAATACCAACCAGCACCTACGAGCAGTACTTC. Encoded protein: CASSLIPTSTYEQYF.

The chain has TRBV29-1 and TRBJ2-7, with a possible D match to TRBD1 (6 bases). This CDR3 has 12 amino acids. Germline V gene lookup returns CDR1 SQVTM and CDR2 ANQGSEA. V dropped 7 bases and J dropped 6 bases, with 16 bases sitting between them. The CDR3 region is CSAGGEVREQYF. Written as DNA, the CDR3 is TGCAGCGCTGGGGGCGAGGTACGCGAGCAGTACTTC.

This clone has only a few counts. Other DNA sequences in this specimen translate into the identical CDR3. This chain links TRBV4-1 with TRBJ1-5; D remains unclear. The V end lost 0 bases, the J end lost 0 bases, and 6 bases lay between the germline ends. Germline CDR1 is MGHRA and CDR2 is YSYEKL. The CDR3 runs to 15 residues. The CDR3 loop reads CASSQDGGSNQPQHF. CDR3 bases: TGCGCCAGCAGCCAAGATGGTGGTAGCAATCAGCCCCAGCATTTT.

This clone has just one count. At one end the junction does not follow the germline gene, possibly because of a read error. The chain uses TRBV13 and TRBJ2-3, with 9 bases identical to TRBD1. CDR1 and CDR2 from the germline V gene are PRHDT and FYEKMQ (reference sequence). This CDR3 spans 12 amino acids. The DNA of the CDR3 is TGTGCCAGCAGCTCGGGACAGGGCCGACACGAGTTT. This sequence encodes CASSSGQGRHEF.

The chain recombines TRBV5-1 with TRBJ2-5; no reliable D call. V was clipped by 3 bases and J by 4 bases, with 10 bases between them. The CDR3 has 13 residues. Germline V gives CDR1 SGHRS, CDR2 YFSETQ. The chain's CDR3 is CASSSDGTETQYF. The CDR3 nucleotides are TGCGCCAGCAGCTCCGACGGTACAGAGACCCAGTACTTC.

The V and J genes are TRBV2 and TRBJ2-2, with D unresolved. V was cut by 3 bases and J by 7 bases, with 12 bases left in between. The CDR3 covers 14 residues. CDR1 is SNHLY and CDR2 is FYNNEI in the germline V gene. The CDR3 reads CASSDGVAHGELFF. The CDR3, as DNA: TGTGCCAGCAGTGATGGGGTGGCACACGGGGAGCTGTTTTTT.

This clone was seen a few times. The CDR3 DNA follows: TGCGCCAGCAGCTCCTACGGGACTAGCGGGGGACCGTACAATGAGCAGTTCTTC. Translating gives CASSSYGTSGGPYNEQFF. This chain joins TRBV5-1 and TRBJ2-1, with 14 bases identical to TRBD2. From germline, CDR1 is SGHRS and CDR2 YFSETQ. After removal of 3 bases from V and 4 bases from J, the junction contained 9 bases not matched to a gene. This CDR3 is 18 amino acids long.

V usage is TRBV29-1 and J usage is TRBJ1-2; no clear D. Germline loops: CDR1 SQVTM, CDR2 ANQGSEA. The V end lost 5 bases, the J end lost 2 bases, and 9 bases lay between the germline ends. This CDR3 is 12 amino acids long. The CDR3 loop is CSVTATNYGYTF. The CDR3 DNA reads TGCAGCGTTACAGCGACCAACTATGGCTACACCTTC.

The gene calls are TRBV30 and TRBJ1-2, with TRBD1 identical over 11 bases. CDR1 and CDR2 from the germline V gene are GTSNPN and SVGIG (reference sequence). This CDR3 is built from 15 residues. The ends lost 7 bases at V and 8 bases at J; junction bases unmatched: 15. The CDR3: CAYGGDRGMYRGYTF. The CDR3 coding sequence is TGTGCCTATGGCGGGGACAGGGGGATGTATCGAGGCTACACCTTC.

The chain links TRBV30 to TRBJ2-2; D is unresolved. V lost 4 bases and J lost 4, with 16 bases in between. The CDR3 loop spans 15 amino acids. Looked up from germline, CDR1 is GTSNPN and CDR2 is SVGIG (reference sequence). For the CDR3, the DNA is TGTGCCTGGACCTCCCCGAGACCTTCCACCGGGGAGCTGTTTTTT. Its translation: CAWTSPRPSTGELFF.

This clone has more than one count but fewer than ten. The J gene is TRBJ1-1, the V gene TRBV29-1; D unclear. The CDR3 loop spans 13 amino acids. Germline V CDR1 and CDR2: SQVTM, ANQGSEA. V shed 1 base and J shed 1 base, with 7 bases lying between them. CDR3 DNA: TGCAGCGTTGAAGCACAGCAGAACACTGAAGCTTTCTTT. This codes for CSVEAQQNTEAFF.

This clone has a handful of counts. The V and J genes are TRBV7-9 and TRBJ2-7, with a tentative D call TRBD2 (5 bases). CDR1 SEHNR and CDR2 FQNEAQ come from the germline V gene (reference sequence). The V and J ends lost 4 bases and 2 bases respectively, with 12 bases between them. CDR3 size: 14 residues. The CDR3 bases are TGTGCCAGCAGCTCGCCCGGGGAAGCCTACGAGCAGTACTTC. It codes for CASSSPGEAYEQYF.

The chain links TRBV5-1 to TRBJ2-1; D is undetermined. Germline assignment: CDR1 SGHRS and CDR2 YFSETQ. The V and J ends lost 0 bases and 8 bases respectively, with 6 bases between them. This CDR3 has 12 residues. CDR3 nucleotides: TGCGCCAGCAGCTTGGACTTGGATGAGCAGTTCTTC. This encodes CASSLDLDEQFF.